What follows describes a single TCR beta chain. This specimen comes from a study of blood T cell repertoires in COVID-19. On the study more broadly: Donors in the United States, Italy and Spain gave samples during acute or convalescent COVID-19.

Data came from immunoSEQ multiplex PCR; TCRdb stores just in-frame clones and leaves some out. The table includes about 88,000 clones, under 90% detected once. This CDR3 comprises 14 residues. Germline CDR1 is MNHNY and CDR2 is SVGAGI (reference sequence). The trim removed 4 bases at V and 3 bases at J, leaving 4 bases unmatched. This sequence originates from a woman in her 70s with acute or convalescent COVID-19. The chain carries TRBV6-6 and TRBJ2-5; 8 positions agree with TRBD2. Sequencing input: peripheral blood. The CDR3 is CASSSSGGEETQYF. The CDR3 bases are TGTGCCAGCAGTTCCTCGGGGGGGGAAGAGACCCAGTACTTC.